This TCR beta chain was captured by sequencing in a study of T cells in women clearing cervical HPV infection. Study at large: Case blood was drawn when the lesion was first found; control blood after infection became undetectable.

Genomic DNA, averaging roughly 1,200 ng per sample, yielded TCR beta CDR3 via immunoSEQ. Produced via immunoSEQ multiplex PCR; TCRdb's table is partial and in-frame only. This sample's clone table lists tens of thousands of clones. As regards this clone: Read coverage stops 3 residues before the CDR3 terminus; the germline J gene supplies the remainder.

This CDR3 region has 12 residues. Germline loops: CDR1 SEHNR, CDR2 FQNEAQ (reference sequence). Trimming took 4 bases from V and 0 from J, leaving 4 bases between them. The TCR was taken from a woman between 18 and 70 years old with a cervical HPV16 infection that either progressed to CIN3+ or cleared (not recorded which). The sample was blood buffy coat. This sequence joins TRBV7-9 and TRBJ2-7; unclear D gene. The CDR3 loop reads CASSSSSYEQYF. Incomplete CDR3 DNA: TGTGCCAGCAGCTCCAGCTCCTACGAG.